A single sample gave rise to the 30 T cell receptor beta chains below, sequenced in a study of shared clonotypes between healthy human individuals. TCRdb's table, derived via immunoSEQ multiplex PCR, lists solely in-frame clones and lacks some. The table shows hundreds of thousands of clones, with roughly 77% occurring only once. Material: PBMCs. All receptors come from a woman in her thirties or forties in good health. Some clones in this sample may be carry-over from other donors' samples.

This chain connects TRBV30 to TRBJ2-2; 8 bases fit TRBD2. The CDR3 contains 13 residues. Germline lookup yields CDR1 GTSNPN and CDR2 SVGIG (reference sequence). V shed 2 bases, J shed 6 bases, and the junction held 2 bases outside the gene matches. The CDR3 DNA follows: TGTGCCTGGAGTAGCGGGAGCGCCGGGGAGCTGTTTTTT. The encoded protein is CAWSSGSAGELFF.

The chain has TRBV7-2 and TRBJ2-3, with 13 bases fitting TRBD2. Per the germline V gene, CDR1 is SGHTA and CDR2 is FQGNSA. The trim removed 4 bases at V and 6 bases at J, leaving 10 bases unmatched. CDR3 length: 17 residues. The CDR3: CASSSRTSGRGRDTQYF. CDR3 nucleotide sequence: TGTGCCAGCAGCTCGAGGACTAGCGGGAGAGGACGGGATACGCAGTATTTT.

This clone was seen only once. The chain couples TRBV5-1 to TRBJ1-1, with D possibly TRBD1 on 6 matching bases. Germline V gene sequence: CDR1 SGHRS, CDR2 YFSETQ. This CDR3 comprises 15 residues. Trimming took 4 bases from V and 1 from J, leaving 14 bases between them. The CDR3 is CASSPGGTTNTEAFF. In nucleotides, the CDR3 is TGCGCCAGCAGCCCCGGAGGGACAACGAACACTGAAGCTTTCTTT.

The V gene is TRBV4-3, the J gene TRBJ1-4; D unclear. Germline V gives CDR1 LGHNA, CDR2 YSLEER. Trimming removed 0 bases at V and 7 bases at J, with 9 bases between. The CDR3 totals 14 residues. The CDR3 loop is CASSQEVGFEKLFF. CDR3 DNA sequence: TGCGCCAGCAGCCAAGAGGTGGGGTTTGAAAAACTGTTTTTT.

The rearrangement uses TRBV30 and TRBJ2-3; the D gene is possibly TRBD1 (5 bases). The germline gives CDR1 GTSNPN, CDR2 SVGIG (reference sequence). There are 15 residues in the CDR3. V lost 2 bases and J lost 2, with 14 bases in between. Written as DNA, the CDR3 is TGTGCCTGGAGTAGGGGCTTCTCTAACACAGATACGCAGTATTTT. Its translation is CAWSRGFSNTDTQYF.

This rearrangement joins TRBV7-2 to TRBJ2-7; 10 positions agree with TRBD2. The germline V gene has CDR1 SGHTA and CDR2 FQGNSA. V gave up 1 base and J gave up 3 bases; unmatched junction bases: 9. The CDR3 is 17 amino acids. The CDR3 loop is CASSLVPPSGSFYEQYF. DNA of the CDR3: TGTGCCAGCAGCTTAGTCCCCCCTAGCGGGAGTTTCTACGAGCAGTACTTC.

V usage is TRBV19 and J usage is TRBJ2-3; a weak D match, TRBD2 (5 bases). Per germline, CDR1 LNHDA and CDR2 SQIVND (reference sequence). The V and J ends lost 5 bases and 3 bases respectively, with 18 bases between them. This CDR3 comprises 16 residues. CDR3 coding DNA: TGTGCCAGTAGTGACCGTATAGCGAGGTTGACAGATACGCAGTATTTT. Protein: CASSDRIARLTDTQYF.

V usage is TRBV28 and J usage is TRBJ2-3; D not resolved. There are 19 residues in the CDR3. Germline loops: CDR1 MDHEN, CDR2 SYDVKM. Trimming took off 3 bases at V and 2 bases at J, with 24 bases between the two ends. CDR3 protein: CASSFTISNSYLNTDTQYF. The CDR3 nucleotides read TGTGCCAGCAGTTTCACAATCTCAAACAGTTACCTTAACACAGATACGCAGTATTTT.

The chain links TRBV10-3 to TRBJ1-1; D might be TRBD1 (5 bases). The ends were cut back, 4 bases at V and 1 base at J, with 13 bases in the middle. Germline V gives CDR1 ENHRY, CDR2 SYGVKD. This CDR3 is 15 amino acids long. CDR3 residues: CAISVSGTANTEAFF. CDR3 DNA sequence: TGTGCCATCAGTGTCTCCGGGACGGCGAACACTGAAGCTTTCTTT.

The CDR3 DNA reads TGTGCCAGTAGAACCACAGGGAATAGCAATCAGCCCCAGCATTTT. Amino acids: CASRTTGNSNQPQHF. This sequence joins TRBV19 and TRBJ1-5; TRBD1 might be the D (6 bases). Germline CDR1 reads LNHDA; CDR2 reads SQIVND (reference sequence). Trimming pared 6 bases from V and 0 bases from J, leaving 12 bases between. This CDR3 is built from 15 residues.

The V and J genes are TRBV2 and TRBJ2-6, with 9 bases matching TRBD1. CDR3 length: 18 residues. Germline assignment: CDR1 SNHLY and CDR2 FYNNEI. The junction had 8 bases not matched to a gene; V was cut back by 2 bases and J by 3 bases. This CDR3 reads CASSETGQGSHGANVLTF. The CDR3 DNA follows: TGTGCCAGCAGTGAAACGGGACAGGGTTCCCATGGGGCCAACGTCCTGACTTTC.

This clone was found a few times. The chain has TRBV7-8 and TRBJ2-4; a weak D match, TRBD2 (7 bases). With 5 bases removed from V and 7 bases from J, the gap between germline ends came to 15 bases. Germline V lookup: CDR1 SGHVS, CDR2 FQNEAQ. There are 14 residues in the CDR3. The CDR3 sequence: CASSRGAAINIQYF. CDR3 DNA: TGTGCCAGCAGCCGGGGGGCAGCCATCAACATTCAGTACTTC.

This rearrangement joins TRBV4-1 to TRBJ2-3; 9 bases are shared with TRBD2. The germline gives CDR1 MGHRA, CDR2 YSYEKL. V lost 0 bases, J lost 5 bases, and 3 bases stayed unmatched. This CDR3 spans 15 amino acids. CDR3 DNA: TGCGCCAGCAGCCAAGATCGGCGGGAGGGAGATACGCAGTATTTT. Translated: CASSQDRREGDTQYF.

The genes are TRBV7-2 and TRBJ2-1; D not resolved. Between the trimmed V and J ends, which lost 2 bases and 4 bases, there was a span of 3 bases. The CDR3 length is 12 residues. Germline CDR1 is SGHTA and CDR2 is FQGNSA. This chain's CDR3 is CASSLIYNEQFF. CDR3 sequence (DNA): TGTGCCAGCAGCTTAATTTACAATGAGCAGTTCTTC. Filled out from reference TRBV7-2 and TRBJ2-1, the complete variable domain reads GAGVSQSPSNKVTEKGKDVELRCDPISGHTALYWYRQSLGQGLEFLIYFQGNSAPDKSGLPSDRFSAERTGGSVSTLTIQRTQQEDSAVYLCASSLIYNEQFFGPGTRLTVL.

This clone was seen once. The rearrangement joins TRBV30 to TRBJ1-1; tentatively, D is TRBD1 (5 bases). This CDR3 region has 14 residues. The V end was cut by 0 bases, the J end by 5 bases, with 13 bases between. Per the germline V gene, CDR1 is GTSNPN and CDR2 is SVGIG (reference sequence). CDR3 loop: CAWSVRRGGTEAFF. In nucleotides, the CDR3 is TGTGCCTGGAGTGTTCGGCGGGGGGGGACTGAAGCTTTCTTT.

V usage is TRBV10-3 and J usage is TRBJ2-7, with 7 bases aligning to TRBD2. V lost 8 bases to trimming and J lost 4 bases; unmatched junction nucleotides: 2. Per the germline V gene, CDR1 is ENHRY and CDR2 is SYGVKD. CDR3 length: 11 residues. The CDR3, as DNA: TGTGCCATCGGACTAGTTTACGAGCAGTACTTC. Its translation: CAIGLVYEQYF.

V is TRBV11-3 and J is TRBJ2-1, with D hard to call. CDR3 length: 14 residues. Trimming removed 4 bases at V and 7 bases at J, with 14 bases between. The V gene's germline CDR1 is SGHNT and CDR2 YENEEA. The CDR3 loop is CASSSLPAGNEQFF. CDR3 bases: TGTGCCAGCAGCTCACTCCCCGCCGGGAATGAGCAGTTCTTC.

The CDR3 loop is CASSLEFRGYGYTF. Here the CDR3 DNA reads TGTGCCAGCAGCTTAGAGTTCAGGGGCTATGGCTACACCTTC. The chain employs TRBV7-9 and TRBJ1-2; the D gene is possibly TRBD1 (6 bases). The CDR3 sequence is 14 residues long. Germline lookup yields CDR1 SEHNR and CDR2 FQNEAQ (reference sequence). V lost 1 base, J lost 4 bases, and 10 bases lay in between.

This chain uses TRBV27 with TRBJ2-1, with 8 bases matching TRBD2. The V segment lost 5 bases and the J segment 4 bases; nucleotides outside the gene matches: 7. Germline CDR1 reads MNHEY; CDR2 reads SMNVEV (reference sequence). There are 15 residues in the CDR3. The CDR3: CASSPRGLDYNEQFF. For the CDR3, the DNA is TGTGCCAGCAGTCCCCGGGGACTAGATTACAATGAGCAGTTCTTC.

The chain joins TRBV7-3 to TRBJ2-2, with 7 bases matching TRBD2. The CDR3 loop spans 17 amino acids. V lost 5 bases to trimming and J lost 2 bases; unmatched junction nucleotides: 11. Germline CDR1 is SGHTA and CDR2 is FQGTGA. The CDR3 loop reads CASSQTPSGPNTGELFF. In DNA, the CDR3 is TGTGCCAGCAGCCAAACCCCTAGCGGACCCAACACCGGGGAGCTGTTTTTT.

This clone was seen a few times. A much larger clone differs from this one at a single base, so this may be a read error. V usage is TRBV6-1 and J usage is TRBJ2-7, with D tentatively TRBD2 (5 bases). Trimming cost V 2 bases and J 4 bases, with 6 bases left between them. CDR3 size: 12 residues. Per germline, CDR1 MNHNS and CDR2 SASEGT. CDR3 protein: CASSEPGYEQYF. The CDR3 region has the DNA TGTGCCAGCAGTGAACCGGGATACGAGCAGTACTTC.

This chain joins TRBV5-1 and TRBJ2-2, with 7 bases identical to TRBD1. CDR1 SGHRS and CDR2 YFSETQ come from the germline V gene. The CDR3 has 16 residues. V shed 4 bases and J 2 bases; nucleotides not matched to a gene: 8. CDR3 sequence (DNA): TGCGCCAGCAGCCTCCTCCGGGACAGCAACACCGGGGAGCTGTTTTTT. Translated, it gives CASSLLRDSNTGELFF.

The chain has TRBV25-1 and TRBJ1-4, with D perhaps TRBD1 (5 bases). V dropped 6 bases and J dropped 5 bases, with 16 bases sitting between them. The germline CDR1 and CDR2 sequences are MGHDK and SYGVNS. The CDR3 length is 15 residues. CDR3 in amino acids: CASSPFGGANEKLFF. CDR3 nucleotides: TGTGCCAGCAGCCCCTTTGGGGGAGCGAATGAAAAACTGTTTTTT.

This clone has more than one count but fewer than ten. The V and J genes are TRBV2 and TRBJ2-5; TRBD1 matches at 7 bases. Near its end, the DNA agrees better with TRBJ2-7, so the J call may be wrong. Germline CDR1 reads SNHLY; CDR2 reads FYNNEI. The CDR3 runs 12 residues. The DNA of the CDR3 is TGTGCCAGCAGTGAAGGGACAGGCGAGCAGTACTTC. Translation gives CASSEGTGEQYF.

This rearrangement joins TRBV10-1 to TRBJ2-2, with 7 positions matching TRBD2. V trimming: 5 bases; J trimming: 5 bases; junction bases outside the gene matches: 17. This CDR3 is 18 amino acids long. Germline loops: CDR1 WNHNN, CDR2 SYGVQD (reference sequence). The CDR3 protein is CASSTAGIGGSGTGELFF. CDR3 nucleotide sequence: TGCGCCAGCAGTACGGCGGGTATCGGCGGGAGTGGAACCGGGGAGCTGTTTTTT.

The chain links TRBV2 to TRBJ1-2; tentatively, D is TRBD1 (5 bases). Germline V gene data show CDR1 as SNHLY and CDR2 as FYNNEI. CDR3 length: 15 amino acids. V was clipped by 0 bases and J by 8 bases, with 16 bases between them. The CDR3 DNA sequence: TGTGCCAGCAGTGAAGCGCGTGGGGGGGTGCGCGGCTACACCTTC. It yields the protein CASSEARGGVRGYTF.

V gene TRBV9 combines with J gene TRBJ2-1; the match to TRBD2 covers 7 bases. The CDR3 is 15 residues long. CDR1 and CDR2 from the germline V gene are SGDLS and YYNGEE. J lost 4 bases, V lost 0 bases, and 4 bases had no gene match. DNA for the CDR3: TGTGCCAGCAGCGTAGGGGCGGGAGTTTACAATGAGCAGTTCTTC. It codes for CASSVGAGVYNEQFF.

The CDR3 bases are TGTGCCAGCAGCCACCCCGGGGGAGAGACCCAGTACTTC. Its translation: CASSHPGGETQYF. The V call is TRBV11-2, the J call TRBJ2-5, with a tentative D call TRBD2 (6 bases). Between the trimmed V and J ends, which lost 5 bases and 4 bases, there was a span of 11 bases. The CDR3 has 13 residues. Germline CDR1 and CDR2: SGHAT and FQNNGV.

Concerning this clone: Additional DNA sequences in this sample encode the identical CDR3. V is TRBV9 and J is TRBJ2-7, with 8 nucleotides matching TRBD2. V shed 0 bases and J 3 bases; nucleotides not matched to a gene: 5. Looked up from germline, CDR1 is SGDLS and CDR2 is YYNGEE. This CDR3 is built from 15 residues. CDR3 loop: CASSVGLAGGYEQYF. The CDR3, as DNA: TGTGCCAGCAGCGTAGGGCTAGCGGGTGGCTACGAGCAGTACTTC.

This CDR3 reads CASSLIQGSPYNEQFF. The DNA of the CDR3 is TGTGCCAGCAGTTTAATCCAGGGATCCCCCTACAATGAGCAGTTCTTC. The J gene is TRBJ2-1, the V gene TRBV28; a possible D gene is TRBD1 (5 bases). The CDR3 is made up of 16 amino acids. Germline CDR1 is MDHEN and CDR2 is SYDVKM. V was shortened by 2 bases and J by 2 bases, with 13 bases between the two germline ends.